The sequence of this T cell receptor beta chain was determined in a study of blood T cell repertoires in COVID-19. Across the study: Sources were T cells, B-cell-depleted T cells, or PBMCs; the material itself was cDNA or gDNA.

The V gene end was trimmed by 4 bases and the J gene end by 0 bases; junction bases not matched to a gene: 8. The CDR3 runs 16 residues. Germline CDR1 and CDR2: SGHTA and FQGNSA. TCRdb's copy holds only in-frame clones and misses some; the assay was immunoSEQ multiplex PCR. This sample has around 150,000 clones; roughly nine tenths occur once, and the top ten carry 4% to 5%. The V call is TRBV7-2, the J call TRBJ2-5, with 7 bases lining up with TRBD1. The TCR comes from a woman aged 60 to 75 with active or convalescent COVID-19. The sample consisted of peripheral blood. DNA of the CDR3: TGTGCCAGCAGCTCCGAGGGCAGGGGGTACCAAGAGACCCAGTACTTC. The encoded protein is CASSSEGRGYQETQYF. The full variable domain, rest sourced from reference TRBV7-2 and TRBJ2-5, is GAGVSQSPSNKVTEKGKDVELRCDPISGHTALYWYRQSLGQGLEFLIYFQGNSAPDKSGLPSDRFSAERTGGSVSTLTIQRTQQEDSAVYLCASSSEGRGYQETQYFGPGTRLLVL.